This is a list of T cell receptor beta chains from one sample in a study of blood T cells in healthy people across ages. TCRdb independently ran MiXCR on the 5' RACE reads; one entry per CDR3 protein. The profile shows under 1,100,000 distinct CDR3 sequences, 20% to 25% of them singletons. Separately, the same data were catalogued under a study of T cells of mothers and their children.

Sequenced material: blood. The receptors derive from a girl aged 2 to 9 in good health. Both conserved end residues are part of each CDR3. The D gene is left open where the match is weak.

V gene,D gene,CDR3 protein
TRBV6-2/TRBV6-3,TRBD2,CASRDGTSGGGDIQYF
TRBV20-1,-,CSAPIGLRPEKLFF
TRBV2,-,CASSDRANVLTF
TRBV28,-,CASSRALGNTEAFF
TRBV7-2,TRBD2,CASSSLAGVVF
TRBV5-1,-,CASSSVQGDTEAFF
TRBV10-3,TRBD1,CAISQTGEGDYGYTF
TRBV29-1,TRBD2,CSVDFTAGGGNEQFF
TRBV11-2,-,CASSLEHLLSSYNEQFF
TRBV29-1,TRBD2,CSVEAGDETQYF
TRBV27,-,CASSFGGDYGYTF
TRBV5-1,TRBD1,CASSTGQEQFF
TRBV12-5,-,CASGLLEYEQYF
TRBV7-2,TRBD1,CASSFATGLNSPLHF
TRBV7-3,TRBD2,CASSPSGGANNEQFF
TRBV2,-,CASRGGNSGNTIYF
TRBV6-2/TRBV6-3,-,CASSTTRQPYGYTF
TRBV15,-,CATGKTPTYEQYF
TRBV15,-,CATSRVFPDTQYF
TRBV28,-,CASSFLVGDEQYF
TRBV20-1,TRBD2,CSAEAGELNEQFF
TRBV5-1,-,CASSFGGSQGTEAFF
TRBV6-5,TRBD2,CASKTSGRVYNEQFF
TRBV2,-,CASSEKGETDTQYF
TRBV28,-,CASSSHRNTEAFF
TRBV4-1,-,CASSQHWDGGAFEQYF
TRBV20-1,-,CSAEGAESSYNEQFF
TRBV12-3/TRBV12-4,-,CASSAGSTDTQYF
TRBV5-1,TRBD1,CASSLVPGGEQPQHF
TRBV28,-,CASTLKGGTDTQYF
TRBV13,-,CASSSRHVPNQPQHF
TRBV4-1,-,CASAETSNYEQYF
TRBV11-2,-,CASSLFLGTTYNEQFF
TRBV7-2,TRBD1,CASSFPGTDPLGYTF
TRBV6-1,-,CASLGPPGANVLTF
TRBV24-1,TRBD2,CATSVPGGFGELFF
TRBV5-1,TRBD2,CASRGTSGGLLTDTQYF
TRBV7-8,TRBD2,CASSLASSGGLAYEQYF
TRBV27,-,CASGGGGQDTEAFF
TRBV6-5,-,CASSYSGGDTEAFF
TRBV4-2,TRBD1,CASSPRFSDPGQGNYGYTF
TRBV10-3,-,CASRESGSGNTIYF
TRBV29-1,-,CSVRPDGSYTF
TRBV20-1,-,CSSRGGPYGYTF
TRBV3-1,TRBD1,CASSHDREEETQYF
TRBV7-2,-,CASSLALSYRFNEKLFF
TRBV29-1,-,CSVEMQGMTDIQYF
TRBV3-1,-,CASSPSSELVNEQFF
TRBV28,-,CASSLSSVTRETQYF
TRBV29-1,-,CSVVWGTDTQYF
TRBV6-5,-,CASRPTGSSGSYGYTF
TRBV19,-,CASRDRVRNSPLHF
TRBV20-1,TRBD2,CSAMLAGLYNEQFF
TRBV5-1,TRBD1,CASSLGGGQVLGGYTF
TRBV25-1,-,CASSEEGGPQHF
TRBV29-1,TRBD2,CSVLTGTSLTDTQYF
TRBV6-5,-,CASSYSGQLYEQYF
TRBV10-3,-,CAISESIWGERTSSYEQYF
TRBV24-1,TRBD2,CATSSSTSGSYEQYF
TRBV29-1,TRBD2,CSVELAGGGYEQYF